The next 19 T cell receptor beta chains were all read from a single sample in a study of regulatory T cells in long-lasting Graves disease. The time point here: newly diagnosed GD, antithyroid drugs for less than 3 months. The TCR library was made from RNA that had been extracted from PBMCs in TRIzol. HTBI primers from iRepertoire and Arm-PCR of CDR3 regions yielded the TCR beta libraries. A single record per CDR3 protein comes from TCRdb applying MiXCR to the multiplex PCR reads. The table includes about 540,000 distinct CDR3 sequences, about 14% detected once. In addition, the sample was reused for a study of T cells in Graves' hyperthyroidism and ophthalmopathy.

Sequenced here: peripheral blood mononuclear cells (PBMCs), sampled at new diagnosis, from a patient treated with antithyroid drugs. These receptors were collected from a young man with Graves disease.

This clonotype showed up many times. The chain joins TRBV6-2 or TRBV6-3 to TRBJ2-6; D is ambiguous. Germline lookup yields CDR1 MNHEY and CDR2 SVGEGT. Trimming left V 2 bases short and J 0 bases short, with 2 bases between. CDR3 length: 14 residues. CDR3 bases: TGTGCCAGCAGTTACACCTCTGGGGCCAACGTCCTGACTTTC. Its protein product is CASSYTSGANVLTF.

The rearrangement links TRBV4-1 to TRBJ2-1, with a possible D match to TRBD1 (5 bases). Germline V gene data show CDR1 as MGHRA and CDR2 as YSYEKL. The CDR3 spans 16 residues. V was trimmed by 1 base and J by 4 bases, leaving 14 bases between them. The CDR3 DNA follows: TGCGCCAGCAGCCAAGGAAAGGGGCCCGAGTACAATGAGCAGTTCTTC. Encoded protein: CASSQGKGPEYNEQFF.

This clonotype was observed a handful of times. The CDR3, as DNA: TGTGCCAGCAGCGTAGGGGTAGCGGCCCCGAGGTTCACCGGGGAGCTGTTTTTT. The encoded protein is CASSVGVAAPRFTGELFF. This chain joins TRBV9 and TRBJ2-2; a possible D gene is TRBD2 (6 bases). Trimming stripped 0 bases from V and 4 bases from J, with 19 bases between. The CDR3 is 18 residues long. Germline CDR1 SGDLS, CDR2 YYNGEE.

This clonotype has at least ten counts. The genes are TRBV20-1 and TRBJ1-1; D unclear. CDR1 is DFQATT and CDR2 is SNEGSKA in the germline V gene (reference sequence). V was clipped by 0 bases and J by 0 bases, with 8 bases between them. This CDR3 contains 14 residues. The CDR3 reads CSARDTALNTEAFF. In nucleotides, the CDR3 is TGCAGTGCTAGAGATACAGCATTGAACACTGAAGCTTTCTTT.

This clonotype was counted between two and nine times. V and J are TRBV20-1 and TRBJ2-3; D is unclear. The DNA end favors TRBJ2-5, so the J call may be wrong. CDR3 length: 13 amino acids. The V gene's germline CDR1 is DFQATT and CDR2 SNEGSKA (reference sequence). The CDR3 is CSARVGPRETQYF. The CDR3 DNA follows: TGCAGTGCTAGAGTGGGTCCGCGGGAGACCCAGTACTTC.

The table lists this clonotype with a few counts. This sequence joins TRBV29-1 and TRBJ1-4; 8 bases are shared with TRBD1. V was pared by 6 bases and J by 6 bases, with 6 bases of the junction left unmatched. This CDR3 is built from 13 residues. Germline CDR1 is SQVTM and CDR2 is ANQGSEA. CDR3 sequence: CSVIQGGDEKLFF. The CDR3 coding sequence is TGCAGCGTCATACAGGGGGGAGATGAAAAACTGTTTTTT.

On this clonotype itself: A read error may be the cause here, since a much bigger clone is one base away. This chain uses TRBV11-2 with TRBJ2-2, with D perhaps TRBD2 (6 bases). Germline V lookup: CDR1 SGHAT, CDR2 FQNNGV. CDR3 length equals 13 residues. Here the CDR3 DNA reads TGTGCCAGCAGCTCCCCGTTTACCGGGGGGCTGTTTTTT. As protein: CASSSPFTGGLFF.

This clonotype was found a few times. The chain couples TRBV6-2 or TRBV6-3 to TRBJ1-1, with D tentatively TRBD1 (6 bases). Germline CDR1 is MNHEY and CDR2 is SVGEGT. V was pared by 6 bases and J by 7 bases, with 21 bases between. This CDR3 is built from 15 residues. CDR3 protein: CASRIYAQGPNEAFF. CDR3 DNA: TGTGCCAGCAGAATCTACGCACAGGGACCGAATGAAGCTTTCTTT.

Many counts were recorded for this clonotype. The chain employs TRBV20-1 and TRBJ2-3, with 9 bases lining up with TRBD1. The CDR3 consists of 14 residues. CDR1 DFQATT and CDR2 SNEGSKA come from the germline V gene (reference sequence). V shed 6 bases, J shed 3 bases, and the junction held 7 bases outside the gene matches. The CDR3 DNA reads TGCAGTGCAGATACAGGGGGCATGACAGATACGCAGTATTTT. It yields the protein CSADTGGMTDTQYF.

Many counts were recorded for this clonotype. One junction end does not reproduce the germline sequence, and a read error may be involved. V is TRBV7-2 and J is TRBJ2-3; either TRBD1 or TRBD2 may supply D (6 bases each). From germline, CDR1 is SGHTA and CDR2 FQGNSA. This CDR3 contains 15 residues. The CDR3 spells CASSLEGGSTDTQYF. The CDR3 region has the DNA TGTGCCAGCAGTTTAGAGGGGGGATCCACAGATACGCAGTATTTT.

Here the CDR3 reads CATSGQGVYEQYF. The CDR3 DNA is TGTGCCACCAGTGGACAGGGAGTCTACGAGCAGTACTTC. The chain is built from TRBV24-1 and TRBJ2-7, with 7 bases identical to TRBD1. From germline, CDR1 is KGHDR and CDR2 SFDVKD. V gave up 5 bases and J gave up 3 bases; unmatched junction bases: 3. This CDR3 region has 13 residues.

This clonotype was detected many times. V and J are TRBV7-9 and TRBJ2-1; TRBD2 agrees at 15 bases. Germline assignment: CDR1 SEHNR and CDR2 FQNEAQ (reference sequence). The V and J ends lost 5 bases and 2 bases, in that order; junction bases with no gene match: 7. CDR3 length: 18 amino acids. In nucleotides, the CDR3 is TGTGCCAGCAGCCGCGGACTAGCGGGAGGGCCAACCTACAATGAGCAGTTCTTC. Translating gives CASSRGLAGGPTYNEQFF.

Ten or more counts support this clonotype. The V gene is TRBV27, the J gene TRBJ2-3; D might be TRBD2 (6 bases). The CDR3 is 12 residues long. Trimming stripped 7 bases from V and 4 bases from J, with 9 bases between. CDR1 MNHEY and CDR2 SMNVEV come from the germline V gene (reference sequence). The CDR3 DNA follows: TGTGCCAGCATCTCGGGGGCAGATACGCAGTATTTT. Protein product: CASISGADTQYF.

Comment on this clonotype: This may be a read error: a much more frequent sequence differs by one nucleotide. This chain uses TRBV18 with TRBJ2-4, with TRBD1 as a possible D gene (6 bases). Per the germline V gene, CDR1 is KGHSH and CDR2 is LQKENI. Between the trimmed V and J ends, which lost 6 bases and 13 bases, there was a span of 22 bases. The length of the CDR3 is 14 residues. The CDR3 loop reads CASSSTAGADEQYF. The CDR3 DNA reads as TGTGCCAGCTCCTCTACGGCAGGGGCGGATGAGCAGTACTTC. The complete variable domain, with remaining parts taken from reference TRBV18 and TRBJ2-4, reads NAGVMQNPRHLVRRRGQEARLRCSPMKGHSHVYWYRQLPEEGLKFMVYLQKENIIDESGMPKERFSAEFPKEGPSILRIQQVVRGDSAAYFCASSSTAGADEQYFGAGTRLSVL.

The V call is TRBV4-1, the J call TRBJ2-3, with D possibly being TRBD1 (5 bases). V was shortened by 6 bases and J by 3 bases, with 13 bases between the two germline ends. The CDR3 extends over 14 amino acids. Germline values: CDR1 MGHRA, CDR2 YSYEKL. CDR3 bases: TGCGCCAGCAGTTCAGGGTATGGTACAGATACGCAGTATTTT. Its translation is CASSSGYGTDTQYF.

This clonotype was recorded at least ten times. The rearrangement joins TRBV6-1 to TRBJ1-4, with TRBD1 identical over 9 bases. Trimming at V came to 8 bases and at J to 7 bases, leaving 17 bases not matched to a gene. Germline V CDR1 and CDR2: MNHNS, SASEGT. This CDR3 is 17 amino acids long. Here the CDR3 DNA reads TGTGCCAGCCCGGACAGGGGTAGGATGGGTTGGCTTGAAAAACTGTTTTTT. Its protein product is CASPDRGRMGWLEKLFF.

V is TRBV2 and J is TRBJ2-2; 11 bases align to TRBD2. Trimming removed 3 bases from V and 3 bases from J; junction bases left unmatched: 12. Per germline, CDR1 SNHLY and CDR2 FYNNEI. The CDR3 is 19 residues long. The CDR3 DNA follows: TGTGCCAGCAGTGATAGGGCTAGCGGGAGGCACGGCGACACCGGGGAGCTGTTTTTT. Translating gives CASSDRASGRHGDTGELFF.

The CDR3 nucleotides are TGTGCCAGCAGCCGTGCCCCGGCCAACCAAGAGACCCAGTACTTC. Amino acid sequence: CASSRAPANQETQYF. The chain couples TRBV7-2 to TRBJ2-5; D is unresolved. Trimming removed 5 bases at V and 0 bases at J, with 13 bases between. CDR3 length: 15 amino acids. Germline V lookup: CDR1 SGHTA, CDR2 FQGNSA.

This clonotype was counted many times. This chain uses TRBV5-1 with TRBJ2-5; D is possibly TRBD2 (6 bases). The DNA end lines up better with TRBJ2-1; the J call may be wrong. The V gene's germline CDR1 is SGHRS and CDR2 YFSETQ. The CDR3 runs to 13 residues. In DNA, the CDR3 is TGCGCCAGCAGCTTAGGTAGCGGAGATGAGCAGTTCTTC. The encoded protein is CASSLGSGDEQFF.